Listed below are T cell receptor beta chains from one sample, sequenced in a study of OX40 agonist ivuxolimab in advanced cancers. Using immunoSEQ multiplex PCR, the repertoire was profiled, and TCRdb retains in-frame clones only, with some absent. The table has more than 75,000 clones, approximately 91% seen once. The sequences come from CD4+ or CD8+ T cells sorted from blood, collected in a trial of the OX40 agonist ivuxolimab. The receptors were sampled from an adult with an advanced solid tumor such as melanoma, head and neck, liver or kidney cancer. CDR3s include the opening cysteine and the closing phenylalanine or tryptophan. D genes are given only for firm matches. The size entry is marked missing in some rows and otherwise reads once, few, many or a size class.

14	TRBJ1-3	NA	TRBV5-8	NA	TGTGCCAGCACTCTCTCCCACTCTGGAAACACCATATATTTT	CASTLSHSGNTIYF
14	TRBJ2-7	NA	TRBV27	NA	TGTGCCAGCAGTTTTGATGGCAGTAAATACGAGCAGTACTTC	CASSFDGSKYEQYF
18	TRBJ1-6	once	TRBV5-1	NA	TGCGCCAGCAGCCCAAGCGCAGATGTGAGCTCCTATAATTCACCCCTCCACTTT	CASSPSADVSSYNSPLHF
14	TRBJ1-2	NA	TRBV6-4	NA	TGTGCCAGCAGACGGGACGCTGGTTCCTATGGCTACACCTTC	CASRRDAGSYGYTF
15	TRBJ1-1	NA	TRBV6-5	NA	TGTGCCAGCAGTTACTCGGCGGTCGGGGACACTGAAGCTTTCTTT	CASSYSAVGDTEAFF
14	TRBJ1-5	NA	TRBV5-5	NA	TGTGCCAGCAGCTTATCAGGGTCGGATCAGCCCCAGCATTTT	CASSLSGSDQPQHF
14	TRBJ2-7	NA	TRBV5-6	NA	TGTGCCAGCAGCGTAGCAGGGGCCGGGTACGAGCAGTACTTC	CASSVAGAGYEQYF
13	TRBJ2-5	NA	TRBV30	NA	TGTGCTCGGGAAGGGCGTACCGGGGAGACCCAGTACTTC	CAREGRTGETQYF
15	TRBJ1-6	NA	TRBV28	TRBD1	TGTGCCAGCAATTACCGGGACAGGAATAATTCACCCCTCCACTTT	CASNYRDRNNSPLHF
14	TRBJ1-2	NA	TRBV27	TRBD1	TGTGCCAGCAGTTCACCGGGACAGCGGGGAGGCTACACCTTC	CASSSPGQRGGYTF
12	TRBJ1-2	NA	TRBV7-9	NA	TGTGCCAGCAGCGATCAGGGGTATGGCTACACCTTC	CASSDQGYGYTF
16	TRBJ2-7	few	TRBV13	NA	TGTGCCAGCAGCTTAGCGTCAGGAGGGCGGTCCTACGAGCAGTACTTC	CASSLASGGRSYEQYF
14	TRBJ1-2	once	TRBV27	NA	TGTGCCAGCAGTGGTTCCCGCGGGGGATATGGCTACACCTTC	CASSGSRGGYGYTF
13	TRBJ2-7	NA	TRBV28	NA	TGTGCCAGCAGATCGGGGTTAGGCTACGAGCAGTACTTC	CASRSGLGYEQYF
17	TRBJ2-7	NA	TRBV4-2	TRBD1	TGTGCCAGCAGCCTAACAGTCGGACAGGGGGCGACCTACGAGCAGTACTTC	CASSLTVGQGATYEQYF
15	TRBJ2-1	NA	TRBV25-1	NA	TGTGCCAGCAGTGACCGCCCCAGTTCCTCCAATGAGCAGTTCTTC	CASSDRPSSSNEQFF
14	TRBJ1-5	NA	TRBV6-5	NA	TGTGCCAGCAGGACGGGAGATAGCAATCAGCCCCAGCATTTT	CASRTGDSNQPQHF
14	TRBJ2-2	NA	TRBV14	NA	TGTGCCAGCAGCACCCACGGAAACACCGGGGAGCTGTTTTTT	CASSTHGNTGELFF
16	TRBJ2-7	few	TRBV5-4	TRBD2	TGTGCCAGCAGCTTACAACTAGCGGGGGGTGGCGACGAGCAGTACTTC	CASSLQLAGGGDEQYF
16	TRBJ2-3	NA	TRBV27	TRBD2	TGTGCCAGCAGCTACGTCTCGCCTAGCGGGACAGATACGCAGTATTTT	CASSYVSPSGTDTQYF
13	TRBJ2-7	NA	TRBV18	TRBD1	TGTGCCAGCTCAGGGACAGGGATTTACGAGCAGTACTTC	CASSGTGIYEQYF
14	TRBJ2-7	NA	TRBV18	TRBD2	TGTGCCAGCTCACCACCGACTAGCGGCTACGAGCAGTACTTC	CASSPPTSGYEQYF
14	TRBJ1-5	NA	TRBV6-4	NA	TGTGCCAGCAGTCTGGGCCCCGACAATCAGCCCCAGCATTTT	CASSLGPDNQPQHF
14	TRBJ2-1	once	TRBV6-5	TRBD1	TGTGCCAGCAGCGGGACAGAGAGTCCGAATGAGCAGTTCTTC	CASSGTESPNEQFF
15	TRBJ2-1	NA	TRBV6-1	TRBD2	TGTGCCAGCCAAAGCGGGGGGGCCTTCGGCAATGAGCAGTTCTTC	CASQSGGAFGNEQFF
14	TRBJ2-7	once	TRBV7-2	NA	TGTGCCAGCATCCCGCCTGGACAGACGTACGAGCAGTACTTC	CASIPPGQTYEQYF
14	TRBJ2-7	once	TRBV19	NA	TGTGCCAGTAGCCGACAGGTCCCCTCCTACGAGCAGTACTTC	CASSRQVPSYEQYF
11	TRBJ2-5	NA	TRBV2	NA	TGTGCCAGCACAGGGGTAGAGACCCAGTACTTC	CASTGVETQYF
15	TRBJ2-7	NA	TRBV6-1	NA	TGTGCCAGCAGTGTCGGACATTCAGTCTCCTACGAGCAGTACTTC	CASSVGHSVSYEQYF
14	TRBJ2-3	NA	TRBV29-1	NA	TGCAGCGTTGAACTTGTCAGGTTCGCAGATACGCAGTATTTT	CSVELVRFADTQYF
16	TRBJ2-1	NA	TRBV2	TRBD2	TGTGCCAGCCGAGGAAACCTAGCGGGGGGTTACAATGAGCAGTTCTTC	CASRGNLAGGYNEQFF
15	TRBJ1-4	NA	TRBV6-5	NA	TGTGCCAGCAGTTACTCTGGGGTGGGGCATGAAAAACTGTTTTTT	CASSYSGVGHEKLFF
12	TRBJ1-1	NA	TRBV14	NA	TGTGCCAGCAGCCTCTCTCACAGTGAAGCTTTCTTT	CASSLSHSEAFF
12	TRBJ1-2	few	TRBV6-6	NA	TGTGCCAGCAATTCATATTACTATGGCTACACCTTC	CASNSYYYGYTF
15	TRBJ1-1	NA	TRBV5-1	TRBD1	TGCGCCAGCAGCCTACCGACAGGGGTGGGTACTGAAGCTTTCTTT	CASSLPTGVGTEAFF
16	TRBJ2-3	NA	TRBV9	TRBD2	TGTGCCAGCAGCGTAGGAGCTAGCGGACCCACAGATACGCAGTATTTT	CASSVGASGPTDTQYF
12	TRBJ1-3	once	TRBV7-2	NA	TGTGCCAGCAGCTTAATCGATCGGGTAATATATTTT	CASSLIDRVIYF
16	TRBJ1-2	once	TRBV18	TRBD1	TGTGCCAGCTCACCGGATCCGACAGGGGGCGGCTATGGCTACACCTTC	CASSPDPTGGGYGYTF
16	TRBJ2-2	NA	TRBV19	TRBD2	TGTGCCAGTAAGAGCGGGGAAACCCGAAGCACCGGGGAGCTGTTTTTT	CASKSGETRSTGELFF
11	TRBJ2-1	NA	TRBV2	TRBD2	TGTGCCAGCAGTGGGACTAGCCCCCGGTTCTTC	CASSGTSPRFF